Presented here are 24 T cell receptor beta chains from one specimen sequenced in a study of cytomegalovirus exposure and HLA in healthy donors. The PCR ran on 60 Vbeta and 13 Jbeta primers. Sequencing used immunoSEQ multiplex PCR; TCRdb keeps in-frame clones, though not all of them. Its table records approximately 110,000 clones. Sample: PBMCs. Receptors were obtained from a man under 40 in good health and CMV-seronegative.

The rearrangement joins TRBV19 to TRBJ2-1; D may be TRBD2 (6 bases). CDR1 is LNHDA and CDR2 is SQIVND in the germline V gene (reference sequence). CDR3 length: 14 amino acids. V lost 5 bases and J 3 bases, leaving 11 bases between the germline ends. The CDR3 DNA sequence: TGTGCCAGTAGTTTTGGCGGGATCTACAATGAGCAGTTCTTC. Its translation is CASSFGGIYNEQFF.

CDR3 nucleotides: TGTGCCAGCAGTTCAACTATGAACACTGAAGCTTTCTTT. Translation: CASSSTMNTEAFF. The chain joins TRBV2 to TRBJ1-1; no reliable D call. The CDR3 runs 13 residues. V dropped 5 bases and J dropped 0 bases, with 7 bases sitting between them. Looked up from germline, CDR1 is SNHLY and CDR2 is FYNNEI.

The gene calls are TRBV6-1 and TRBJ1-1; 7 bases match TRBD1. The trim removed 6 bases at V and 5 bases at J, leaving 9 bases unmatched. CDR3 length: 14 residues. Germline V gene lookup returns CDR1 MNHNS and CDR2 SASEGT. CDR3 in DNA: TGTGCCAGCAGCGGTCCAGGGGGTAGGACTGAAGCTTTCTTT. This gives the protein CASSGPGGRTEAFF.

The chain uses TRBV29-1 and TRBJ2-7; tentatively, D is TRBD1 (6 bases). Germline-derived CDR1 and CDR2 are SQVTM and ANQGSEA. The CDR3 sequence is 13 residues long. Trimming left V 6 bases short and J 3 bases short, with 15 bases between. CDR3 protein: CSVRWTAGYEQYF. CDR3 in DNA: TGCAGCGTCCGGTGGACAGCAGGCTACGAGCAGTACTTC.

This rearrangement joins TRBV7-9 to TRBJ1-2; weak D call: TRBD1 (5 bases). Trimming took 5 bases from V and 2 from J, leaving 9 bases between them. Germline V lookup: CDR1 SEHNR, CDR2 FQNEAQ (reference sequence). The CDR3 runs to 13 residues. In nucleotides, the CDR3 is TGTGCCAGCAGCCCCCGGGGGAACTATGGCTACACCTTC. Protein: CASSPRGNYGYTF.

V usage is TRBV6-5 and J usage is TRBJ2-5, with 7 bases lining up with TRBD1. The DNA end is more similar to TRBJ2-7, so the J call may be wrong. Per germline, CDR1 MNHEY and CDR2 SVGAGI. This CDR3 is built from 14 residues. This CDR3 is CASSRQGGSYEQYF. The CDR3 nucleotides read TGTGCCAGCAGTCGACAGGGCGGCTCCTACGAGCAGTACTTC.

Of note for this clone: Relative to the germline gene, one junction end is altered; a read error may explain this. The chain carries TRBV5-4 and TRBJ2-1; 8 bases map to TRBD1. The CDR3 runs to 12 residues. Germline V lookup: CDR1 SGHNT, CDR2 YYREEE (reference sequence). CDR3 in amino acids: CASSAGTGVWLF. CDR3 DNA sequence: TGTGCCAGCAGCGCGGGGACAGGTGTTTGGCTCTTC.

V gene TRBV6-4 combines with J gene TRBJ2-1; 7 nucleotides match TRBD1. The CDR3 totals 15 residues. V was pared by 0 bases and J by 6 bases, with 5 bases of the junction left unmatched. The germline gives CDR1 MRHNA, CDR2 SNTAGT. The DNA for the CDR3 is TGTGCCAGCAGTGACTCGTTAGAGGGGGCCAATGAGCAGTTCTTC. Its protein is CASSDSLEGANEQFF.

The V gene is TRBV7-9, the J gene TRBJ2-7, with a possible D match to TRBD2 (6 bases). The V and J ends lost 3 bases and 2 bases respectively, with 20 bases between them. The CDR3 runs 17 residues. Germline CDR1 is SEHNR and CDR2 is FQNEAQ (reference sequence). The CDR3 loop is CASSLPARGTGTYEQYF. DNA of the CDR3: TGTGCCAGCAGCTTGCCCGCTCGGGGGACTGGGACCTACGAGCAGTACTTC. Together with reference TRBV7-9 and TRBJ2-7, the CDR3 gives the full variable domain: DTGVSQNPRHKITKRGQNVTFRCDPISEHNRLYWYRQTLGQGPEFLTYFQNEAQLEKSRLLSDRFSAERPKGSFSTLEIQRTEQGDSAMYLCASSLPARGTGTYEQYFGPGTRLTVT.

The chain is built from TRBV6-1 and TRBJ1-2; no clear D. This CDR3 comprises 15 residues. The V gene lost 0 bases and the J gene lost 1 base, with 9 bases spanning the gap. CDR1 MNHNS and CDR2 SASEGT come from the germline V gene. DNA for the CDR3: TGTGCCAGCAGTGAAGCGATCGGTCTTAACTATGGCTACACCTTC. This translates into CASSEAIGLNYGYTF.

This chain connects TRBV2 to TRBJ2-7; 7 bases fit TRBD2. The CDR3 extends over 15 amino acids. Germline V gives CDR1 SNHLY, CDR2 FYNNEI. V lost 3 bases and J lost 3; bases outside the gene matches: 8. The CDR3 is CASSEMLAGLYEQYF. CDR3 coding DNA: TGTGCCAGCAGTGAGATGTTAGCGGGCCTCTACGAGCAGTACTTC.

The chain has TRBV5-6 and TRBJ2-1, with D tentatively TRBD2 (6 bases). The CDR3 consists of 14 residues. Trimming left V 4 bases short and J 6 bases short, with 14 bases between. The germline CDR1 and CDR2 sequences are SGHDT and YYEEEE. As DNA, the CDR3 is TGTGCCAGCAGCCTCGGAGGGGCCGGCAATGAGCAGTTCTTC. This codes for CASSLGGAGNEQFF.

The V and J genes are TRBV7-9 and TRBJ1-3; D call uncertain. CDR1 SEHNR and CDR2 FQNEAQ come from the germline V gene (reference sequence). CDR3 length: 16 residues. Trimming pared 1 base from V and 0 bases from J, leaving 10 bases between. The CDR3 region is CASSLERWVSGNTIYF. CDR3 sequence (DNA): TGTGCCAGCAGCTTAGAGCGTTGGGTCTCTGGAAACACCATATATTTT.

Details on this clone: Other DNA sequences in the sample encode the same CDR3. CDR3 sequence: CASSEGLAGVAGTDTQYF. The DNA of the CDR3 is TGCGCCAGTAGCGAGGGACTAGCGGGAGTCGCTGGCACAGATACGCAGTATTTT. The chain combines TRBV5-1 with TRBJ2-3; 14 nucleotides agree with TRBD2. The CDR3 is made up of 18 amino acids. V lost 8 bases to trimming and J lost 1 base; unmatched junction nucleotides: 12. Germline V gives CDR1 SGHRS, CDR2 YFSETQ.

The rearrangement links TRBV6-6 to TRBJ2-1, with D possibly being TRBD2 (6 bases). V shed 7 bases and J shed 2 bases, with 18 bases lying between them. Germline loops: CDR1 MNHNY, CDR2 SVGAGI (reference sequence). The CDR3 runs to 16 residues. CDR3 in DNA: TGTGCCAGCACTTTCAACCGCGGGGACCCCTACAATGAGCAGTTCTTC. It codes for CASTFNRGDPYNEQFF.

The chain links TRBV2 to TRBJ1-5; unclear D gene. This CDR3 comprises 13 residues. CDR1 and CDR2 (germline): SNHLY, FYNNEI. The germline V and J ends were trimmed by 10 bases and 3 bases, with 13 bases remaining between them. This CDR3 reads CATREASNQPQHF. In DNA form, the CDR3 reads TGTGCCACGCGAGAGGCCTCCAATCAGCCCCAGCATTTT. The full variable domain, with the rest looked up from reference TRBV2 and TRBJ1-5, is EPEVTQTPSHQVTQMGQEVILRCVPISNHLYFYWYRQILGQKVEFLVSFYNNEISEKSEIFDDQFSVERPDGSNFTLKIRSTKLEDSAMYFCATREASNQPQHFGDGTRLSIL.

The CDR3 bases are TGCGCCAGCAGTGAGTCGACTCGGCAGTACACTGAAGCTTTCTTT. It encodes CASSESTRQYTEAFF. J is TRBJ1-1 and V is TRBV10-2; D is uncertain. Germline CDR1 is WSHSY and CDR2 is SAAADI. V was shortened by 0 bases and J by 3 bases, with 11 bases between the two germline ends. The CDR3 consists of 15 residues.

J is TRBJ2-7 and V is TRBV30; 12 bases are a match to TRBD1. This CDR3 has 13 amino acids. CDR1 GTSNPN and CDR2 SVGIG come from the germline V gene (reference sequence). Trimming cost V 6 bases and J 11 bases; bases outside gene matches: 11. In DNA, the CDR3 is TGTGCCTGTTATCCGGGACAGGGGGCAAGAAAGTACTTC. Protein: CACYPGQGARKYF.

The CDR3 is CASSVVLAGSNEQFF. CDR3 bases: TGTGCCAGCAGCGTGGTCCTAGCGGGCTCCAATGAGCAGTTCTTC. The chain links TRBV5-4 to TRBJ2-1, with 8 positions matching TRBD2. V was pared by 4 bases and J by 6 bases, with 9 bases of the junction left unmatched. Germline V CDR1 and CDR2: SGHNT, YYREEE (reference sequence). The CDR3 extends over 15 amino acids.

CDR3 DNA sequence: TGTGCCAGTAGTCCGCGGATATCGGGAGGGAGCACAGATACGCAGTATTTT. Its translation is CASSPRISGGSTDTQYF. The chain links TRBV19 to TRBJ2-3; 8 bases line up with TRBD2. V lost 5 bases, J lost 0 bases, and 10 bases stayed unmatched. This CDR3 has 17 amino acids. Germline V gives CDR1 LNHDA, CDR2 SQIVND (reference sequence).

The chain combines TRBV4-1 with TRBJ2-1, with 12 bases aligning to TRBD1. Germline V CDR1 and CDR2: MGHRA, YSYEKL. Germline trimming cut 5 bases from V and 4 bases from J; bases unmatched to any gene: 3. The length of the CDR3 is 15 residues. This chain's CDR3 is CASSWGQGAYNEQFF. CDR3 DNA: TGCGCCAGCAGCTGGGGACAGGGGGCTTACAATGAGCAGTTCTTC.

The chain has TRBV27 and TRBJ1-2; D is possibly TRBD1 (5 bases). The germline V and J ends were trimmed by 6 bases and 4 bases, with 18 bases remaining between them. Germline V gene lookup returns CDR1 MNHEY and CDR2 SMNVEV (reference sequence). The CDR3 has 15 residues. CDR3 DNA sequence: TGTGCCAGCAGCAGAGGGACTTCCGCGAGCTATGGCTACACCTTC. Translated: CASSRGTSASYGYTF.

The chain has TRBV27 and TRBJ2-7; TRBD1 matches at 9 bases. Germline CDR1 and CDR2: MNHEY and SMNVEV (reference sequence). J gave up 1 base and V 5 bases, and 6 bases lay outside the gene matches. CDR3 size: 15 residues. The CDR3 DNA reads as TGTGCCAGCAGTCCGCCGGGACAGGGATCCTACGAGCAGTACTTC. This translates into CASSPPGQGSYEQYF.

J is TRBJ1-2 and V is TRBV29-1, with TRBD1 identical over 7 bases. The CDR3 is 12 amino acids. The V gene end was trimmed by 4 bases and the J gene end by 4 bases; junction bases not matched to a gene: 3. The germline gives CDR1 SQVTM, CDR2 ANQGSEA. CDR3 protein: CSVGGGGYGYTF. The CDR3 bases are TGCAGCGTTGGAGGGGGCGGCTATGGCTACACCTTC. The full variable domain, its missing parts supplied by reference TRBV29-1 and TRBJ1-2, is SAVISQKPSRDICQRGTSLTIQCQVDSQVTMMFWYRQQPGQSLTLIATANQGSEATYESGFVIDKFPISRPNLTFSTLTVSNMSPEDSSIYLCSVGGGGYGYTFGSGTRLTVV.